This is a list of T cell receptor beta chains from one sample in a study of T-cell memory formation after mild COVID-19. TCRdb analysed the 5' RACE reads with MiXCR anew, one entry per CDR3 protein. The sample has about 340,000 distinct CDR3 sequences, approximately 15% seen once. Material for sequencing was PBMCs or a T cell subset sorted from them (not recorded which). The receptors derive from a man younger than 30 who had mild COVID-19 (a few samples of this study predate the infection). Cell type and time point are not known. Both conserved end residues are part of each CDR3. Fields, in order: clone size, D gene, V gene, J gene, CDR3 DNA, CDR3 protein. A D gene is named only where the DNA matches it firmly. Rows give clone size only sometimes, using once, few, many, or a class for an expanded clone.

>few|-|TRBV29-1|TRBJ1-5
TGCAGCGTTGCCGAGCAGGGGATGAATCAGCCCCAGCATTTT
CSVAEQGMNQPQHF
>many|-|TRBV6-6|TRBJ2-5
TGTGCCAGCAGTTTCTCAGGGTTTTCAGAGACCCAGTACTTC
CASSFSGFSETQYF
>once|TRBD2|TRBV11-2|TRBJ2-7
TGTGCCAGCCGCTCTAGCGGAAATCGACCCTACGAGCAGTACTTC
CASRSSGNRPYEQYF
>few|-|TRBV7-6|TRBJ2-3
TGTGCCAGCAGCTTTGAGTCCTATTTGCAGTATTTT
CASSFESYLQYF
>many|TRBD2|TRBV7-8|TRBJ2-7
TGTGCCAGCAGCGCAAGCGGACTAGCGGGGGCAGACGAGCAGTACTTC
CASSASGLAGADEQYF
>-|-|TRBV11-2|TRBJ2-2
TGTGCCAGCAGCTTAGATTCCGCGGGGGCCGAGGCCGGGGAGCTGTTTTTT
CASSLDSAGAEAGELFF
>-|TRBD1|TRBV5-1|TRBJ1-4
TGCGCCAGCTCCCCGGACAGGGTAGATGAAAAACTGTTTTTT
CASSPDRVDEKLFF
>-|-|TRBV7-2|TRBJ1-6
TGTGCCAGCAGCCACGGGCCGCCACCCCTCCACTTT
CASSHGPPPLHF
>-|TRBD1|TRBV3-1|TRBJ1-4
TGTGCCAGCAGCTGGGACAGTTCAACTAATGAAAAACTGTTTTTT
CASSWDSSTNEKLFF
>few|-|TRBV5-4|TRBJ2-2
TGTGCCAGCAGCCTGCCCGGGACCCTCGGCGGGGAGCTGTTTTTT
CASSLPGTLGGELFF
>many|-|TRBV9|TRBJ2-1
TGTGCCAGCAGCCTAGGAGGGGGCCAGTACAATGAGCAGTTCTTC
CASSLGGGQYNEQFF
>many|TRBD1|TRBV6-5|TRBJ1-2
TGTGCCAGCAGTTACGAGTGGGACAGGGGGCTGGGCGGCTACACCTTC
CASSYEWDRGLGGYTF
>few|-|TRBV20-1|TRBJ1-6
TGCAGTGCTCCCTGGAGGGGCAGGGATAATTCACCCCTCCACTTT
CSAPWRGRDNSPLHF
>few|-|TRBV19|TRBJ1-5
TGTGCCAGTAAAGTCGTGCCCGGGGGCAATCAGCCCCAGCATTTT
CASKVVPGGNQPQHF
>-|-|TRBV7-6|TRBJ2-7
TGTGCCAGCAGCTTAGCTCAGGCCCCGGTCTACGAGCAGTACTTC
CASSLAQAPVYEQYF
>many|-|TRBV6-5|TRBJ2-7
TGTGCCAGCAGTTACTCGCTTCGGGGACACTACGAGCAGTACTTC
CASSYSLRGHYEQYF
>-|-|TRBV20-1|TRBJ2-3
TGCAGTGCTAGAGGGGGCGAGAGGCAGTATTTT
CSARGGERQYF
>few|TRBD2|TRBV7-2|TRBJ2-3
TGTGCCAGCAGCCGAAACAGCGGGGGGGGCACAGATACGCAGTATTTT
CASSRNSGGGTDTQYF
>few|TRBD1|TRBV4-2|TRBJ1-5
TGTGCCAGCAGCCAAGATTTGTTTCAGGGGGGCCTTCAGCCCCAGCATTTT
CASSQDLFQGGLQPQHF